Described below is a single T cell receptor (beta chain) sequence and its context. The data are from a study of blood T cell repertoires in COVID-19. Original processing notes: How many nucleated cells were present was estimated from reference gene primer amplification. Generated by immunoSEQ multiplex PCR, the TCRdb table keeps only in-frame clones and is missing some. From that table come the V and J calls and clone size; the DNA was used to work out D and trimming. The sample shows around 250,000 clones, 85% of them seen only once. The ends were cut back, 3 bases at V and 5 bases at J, with 13 bases in the middle. The CDR3 runs to 14 residues. CDR1 MNHEY and CDR2 SMNVEV come from the germline V gene (reference sequence).

This TCR came from a man between 50 and 59 years old with active or convalescent COVID-19. The chain links TRBV27 to TRBJ1-2; the D gene is possibly TRBD1 (6 bases). Sequenced material: peripheral blood. In nucleotides, the CDR3 is TGTGCCAGCAGTTTTTCCAGGGGCACGTATGGCTACACCTTC. This sequence encodes CASSFSRGTYGYTF.